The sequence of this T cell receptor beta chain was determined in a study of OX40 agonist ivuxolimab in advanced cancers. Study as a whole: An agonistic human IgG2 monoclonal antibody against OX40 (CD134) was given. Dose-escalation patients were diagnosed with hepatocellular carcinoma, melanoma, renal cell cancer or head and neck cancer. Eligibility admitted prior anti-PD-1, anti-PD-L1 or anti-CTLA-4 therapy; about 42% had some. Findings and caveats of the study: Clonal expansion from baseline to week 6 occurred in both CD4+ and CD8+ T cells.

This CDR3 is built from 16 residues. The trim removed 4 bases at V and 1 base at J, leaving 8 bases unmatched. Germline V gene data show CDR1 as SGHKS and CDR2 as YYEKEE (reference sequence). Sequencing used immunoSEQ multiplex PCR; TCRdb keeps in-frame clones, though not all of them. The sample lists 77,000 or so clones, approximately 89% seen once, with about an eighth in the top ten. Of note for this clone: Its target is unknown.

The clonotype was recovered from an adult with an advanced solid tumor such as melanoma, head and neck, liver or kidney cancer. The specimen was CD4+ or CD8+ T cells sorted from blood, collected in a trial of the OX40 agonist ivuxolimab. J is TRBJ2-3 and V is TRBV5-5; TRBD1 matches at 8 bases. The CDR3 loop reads CASSAPGGSRTDTQYF. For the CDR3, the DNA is TGTGCCAGCAGCGCCCCAGGGGGCTCCCGCACAGATACGCAGTATTTT.